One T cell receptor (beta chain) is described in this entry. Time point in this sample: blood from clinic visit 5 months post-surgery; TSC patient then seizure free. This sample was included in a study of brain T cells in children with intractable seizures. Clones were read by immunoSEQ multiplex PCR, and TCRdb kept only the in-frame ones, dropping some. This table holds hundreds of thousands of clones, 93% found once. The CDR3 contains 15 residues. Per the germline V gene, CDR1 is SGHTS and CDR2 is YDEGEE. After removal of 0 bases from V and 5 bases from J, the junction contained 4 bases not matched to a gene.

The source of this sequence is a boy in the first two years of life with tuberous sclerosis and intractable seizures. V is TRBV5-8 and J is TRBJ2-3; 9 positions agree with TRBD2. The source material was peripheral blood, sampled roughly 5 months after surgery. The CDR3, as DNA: TGTGCCAGCAGCTTGGGACTAGCGGCGCGAGATACGCAGTATTTT. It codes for CASSLGLAARDTQYF.